Detailed here is one T cell receptor beta chain. Cohort placement rested on clinical history that participants reported themselves. This sample was taken from a study of blood T cell repertoires in COVID-19. Study-level information: Whether acute or convalescent, the COVID-19 samples came from the United States, Italy and Spain. T cells, B-cell-depleted T cells, or PBMCs provided the cDNA or gDNA that served as material.

In the original workflow: Reference gene primers were amplified, and this amplification served to estimate nucleated cell counts. Data came from immunoSEQ multiplex PCR; TCRdb stores just in-frame clones and leaves some out. V and J calls and clone size come straight from that table; D and trimming were deduced from the DNA. The sample has about 400,000 clones, approximately 91% seen once. V lost 2 bases and J lost 5, with 9 bases in between. The CDR3 is made up of 12 amino acids. Germline values: CDR1 SQVTM, CDR2 ANQGSEA. The chain has TRBV29-1 and TRBJ1-1; unclear D gene. This clonotype originated in a woman aged 40 to 50 with acute COVID-19. The sample consisted of PBMCs or T cells enriched from blood (not recorded which). Here the CDR3 reads CSVESGHTEAFF. For the CDR3, the DNA is TGCAGCGTTGAATCGGGTCATACTGAAGCTTTCTTT.